These 15 T cell receptor beta chains originate from one sample sequenced in a study of regulatory T cells in long-lasting Graves disease. Stated time point: newly diagnosed GD, antithyroid drugs for less than 3 months. RNA from PBMCs was the source of the TCR library. Libraries of TCR beta came from iRepertoire HTBI primers plus Arm-PCR of CDR3 regions. TCRdb used MiXCR to reprocess the multiplex PCR reads, holding one entry per CDR3 protein. This sample has hundreds of thousands of distinct CDR3 sequences, with roughly 16% found just once. These same data were also listed under a study on T cells in Graves' hyperthyroidism and ophthalmopathy.

Sequencing was performed on peripheral blood mononuclear cells (PBMCs), taken at new diagnosis, from a patient treated with antithyroid drugs. The receptors here all came from a man aged 18-30 years with Graves disease.

This clonotype was seen more than once but under ten times. This chain uses TRBV12-5 with TRBJ2-7; 7 nucleotides line up with TRBD2. The CDR3 contains 18 residues. The V gene end was trimmed by 3 bases and the J gene end by 4 bases; junction bases not matched to a gene: 18. The germline CDR1 and CDR2 sequences are LGHNT and FRNRAP. The CDR3 bases are TGTGCTAGTGGTTTATCTATCCCGACCGGAGCGGGGAGATACGAGCAGTACTTC. It codes for CASGLSIPTGAGRYEQYF.

This clonotype was seen repeatedly, ten times or more. This chain connects TRBV30 to TRBJ2-1; D gene ambiguous. Germline assignment: CDR1 GTSNPN and CDR2 SVGIG (reference sequence). The V gene lost 0 bases and the J gene lost 10 bases, with 10 bases spanning the gap. The CDR3 length is 12 residues. For the CDR3, the DNA is TGTGCCTGGAGTGTAAGGTCATTCGAGCAGTTCTTC. Translation: CAWSVRSFEQFF.

This clonotype appeared many times. The chain joins TRBV20-1 to TRBJ2-1; 10 nucleotides align to TRBD2. After removal of 3 bases from V and 8 bases from J, the junction contained 10 bases not matched to a gene. The length of the CDR3 is 15 residues. From germline, CDR1 is DFQATT and CDR2 SNEGSKA (reference sequence). CDR3 nucleotides: TGCAGTGCTAGTGCCGGGACTAGCGAGGGGGATGAGCAGTTCTTC. It codes for CSASAGTSEGDEQFF.

The table lists this clonotype with a few counts. V is TRBV12-3 or TRBV12-4 and J is TRBJ1-5; D gene unclear. CDR3 size: 17 residues. V gave up 1 base and J gave up 2 bases, with 15 bases separating them. The CDR3 loop is CASSLDLDGGRNQPQHF. CDR3 bases: TGTGCCAGCAGTTTAGACCTTGATGGAGGGCGCAATCAGCCCCAGCATTTT.

The gene calls are TRBV6-6 and TRBJ2-2; D remains ambiguous. The CDR3 totals 16 residues. V was cut by 0 bases and J by 0 bases, with 8 bases left in between. Germline CDR1 MNHNY, CDR2 SVGAGI (reference sequence). The CDR3 coding sequence is TGTGCCAGCAGTTACTCGCCGGGCGCGAACACCGGGGAGCTGTTTTTT. It translates to CASSYSPGANTGELFF.

This clonotype was observed at least ten times. The chain recombines TRBV7-9 with TRBJ2-5, with 12 bases identical to TRBD2. The CDR3 sequence is 15 residues long. J lost 4 bases, V lost 4 bases, and 4 bases had no gene match. Germline V gene data show CDR1 as SEHNR and CDR2 as FQNEAQ (reference sequence). The CDR3 DNA sequence: TGTGCCAGCAGCTACATGGGACTAGCGGGAGAGACCCAGTACTTC. It yields the protein CASSYMGLAGETQYF.

This clonotype was seen a handful of times. This chain links TRBV5-1 with TRBJ1-1; a possible D gene is TRBD1 (6 bases). CDR3 length: 14 residues. The V end was cut by 4 bases, the J end by 10 bases, with 20 bases between. Germline CDR1 is SGHRS and CDR2 is YFSETQ. CDR3 sequence reads: CASSRPGHQSAAFF. The DNA for the CDR3 is TGCGCCAGCAGCCGGCCGGGACACCAGTCCGCAGCTTTCTTT.

The table lists this clonotype with many counts. This chain connects TRBV7-9 to TRBJ2-7, with TRBD1 identical over 9 bases. CDR3 size: 15 residues. V shed 4 bases, J shed 2 bases, and the junction held 6 bases outside the gene matches. Germline values: CDR1 SEHNR, CDR2 FQNEAQ (reference sequence). Written as DNA, the CDR3 is TGTGCCAGCAGCTCTGGGGGGACAGGGACCTACGAGCAGTACTTC. Encoded protein: CASSSGGTGTYEQYF.

The table lists this clonotype with many counts. The chain employs TRBV3-1 and TRBJ1-1, with a possible D match to TRBD1 (5 bases). The CDR3 has 15 residues. In germline, CDR1 is LGHDT, CDR2 YNNKEL (reference sequence). The germline V and J ends were trimmed by 3 bases and 5 bases, with 16 bases remaining between them. The CDR3 sequence: CASSQRGSGWTEAFF. CDR3 bases: TGTGCCAGCAGCCAGCGGGGGAGTGGATGGACTGAAGCTTTCTTT.

This clonotype was observed a few times. The chain couples TRBV2 to TRBJ2-7, with D possibly matching TRBD1 (5 bases). CDR3 size: 13 residues. CDR1 and CDR2 (germline): SNHLY, FYNNEI. Trimming left V 7 bases short and J 2 bases short, with 12 bases between. CDR3 sequence reads: CASKSDTPYEQYF. As DNA, the CDR3 is TGTGCCAGCAAATCGGACACCCCCTACGAGCAGTACTTC. The whole variable domain, remainder taken from reference TRBV2 and TRBJ2-7, is EPEVTQTPSHQVTQMGQEVILRCVPISNHLYFYWYRQILGQKVEFLVSFYNNEISEKSEIFDDQFSVERPDGSNFTLKIRSTKLEDSAMYFCASKSDTPYEQYFGPGTRLTVT.

Note on this clonotype: A read error may be the cause here, since a much bigger clone is one base away. J is TRBJ2-5 and V is TRBV20-1, with 7 bases aligning to TRBD2. The CDR3 has 17 residues. Germline V gene lookup returns CDR1 DFQATT and CDR2 SNEGSKA (reference sequence). The V segment lost 3 bases and the J segment 7 bases; nucleotides outside the gene matches: 20. The CDR3 spells CSASGLAEIRVLGTQYF. The DNA for the CDR3 is TGCAGTGCTAGTGGGCTAGCGGAGATACGGGTGTTGGGGACCCAGTACTTC.

This clonotype was counted a few times. An end of the junction differs from the germline gene, which may be a read error. V and J are TRBV5-1 and TRBJ2-5; D not certain. The CDR3 has 11 residues. Looked up from germline, CDR1 is SGHRS and CDR2 is YFSETQ. This chain's CDR3 is CASRLEETQYF. The CDR3 coding sequence is TGCGCCAGCAGGTTGGAGGAGACCCAGTACTTC.

This chain links TRBV5-1 with TRBJ2-3, with 8 bases lining up with TRBD1. From germline, CDR1 is SGHRS and CDR2 YFSETQ. Unmatched junction bases numbered 18, after V lost 6 bases and J lost 3 bases. The CDR3 loop spans 18 amino acids. CDR3 region: CASTQNPPQGVTTDTQYF. Here the CDR3 DNA reads TGCGCCAGCACTCAGAATCCCCCACAGGGGGTGACTACAGATACGCAGTATTTT.

Only a few counts were recorded for this clonotype. The V call is TRBV28, the J call TRBJ1-1; D is unresolved. Germline assignment: CDR1 MDHEN and CDR2 SYDVKM. The CDR3 is 13 residues long. Deletions cut 3 bases from V and 4 bases from J, with 9 bases between. CDR3 loop: CASSFGWSTEAFF. CDR3 in DNA: TGTGCCAGCAGTTTTGGGTGGAGCACTGAAGCTTTCTTT.

The table lists this clonotype with many counts. J is TRBJ1-5 and V is TRBV7-2; no definite D call. This CDR3 region has 16 residues. CDR1 is SGHTA and CDR2 is FQGNSA in the germline V gene. V gave up 5 bases and J gave up 7 bases, with 21 bases separating them. The DNA for the CDR3 is TGTGCCAGCAGCCCCGGGATCCCCACCTGGCAGCAGCCCCAGCATTTT. This codes for CASSPGIPTWQQPQHF.